The entry below gives a single T cell receptor beta chain sequence along with its context. These data come from a study of PD-L1 blockade in urothelial cancer. The CDR3 spans 17 residues. The germline V gene has CDR1 SGHVS and CDR2 FQNEAQ. V was clipped by 1 base and J by 4 bases; unmatched bases: 5. Sequenced by immunoSEQ multiplex PCR; TCRdb stores in-frame clones only, minus some. Of 50,000 to 60,000 clones listed, 86% are singletons. The chain links TRBV7-8 to TRBJ2-3; 13 bases are a match to TRBD2. The sequencing used PBMCs, collected around atezolizumab (anti-PD-L1) treatment. The sequence derives from a man aged 50-59 years with urothelial cancer. The CDR3 DNA reads TGTGCCAGCAGCTTAGGAAGGACTAGCGGGAGAGCAGATACGCAGTATTTT. This encodes CASSLGRTSGRADTQYF. Full variable domain (outside the CDR3, taken from reference TRBV7-8 and TRBJ2-3): GAGVSQSPRYKVAKRGQDVALRCDPISGHVSLFWYQQALGQGPEFLTYFQNEAQLDKSGLPSDRFFAERPEGSVSTLKIQRTQQEDSAVYLCASSLGRTSGRADTQYFGPGTRLTVL.